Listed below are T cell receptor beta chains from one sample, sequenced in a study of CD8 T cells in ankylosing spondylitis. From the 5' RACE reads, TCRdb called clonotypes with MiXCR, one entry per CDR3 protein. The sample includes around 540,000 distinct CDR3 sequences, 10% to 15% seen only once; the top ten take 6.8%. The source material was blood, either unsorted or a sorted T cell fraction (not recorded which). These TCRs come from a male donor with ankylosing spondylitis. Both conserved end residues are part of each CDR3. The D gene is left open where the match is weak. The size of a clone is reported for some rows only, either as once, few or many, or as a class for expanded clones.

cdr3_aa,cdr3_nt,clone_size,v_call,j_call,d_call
CASSYSDRGETQYF,TGTGCCAGCAGTTACTCGGACAGGGGGGAGACCCAGTACTTC,NA,TRBV6-5,TRBJ2-5,TRBD1
CATSVVDPARGDTQYF,TGTGCCACCAGTGTTGTAGACCCGGCAAGGGGAGATACGCAGTATTTT,NA,TRBV24-1,TRBJ2-3,NA
CASSQAVGRGADTQYF,TGTGCCAGCAGCCAAGCTGTCGGGAGAGGCGCAGATACGCAGTATTTT,NA,TRBV4-2,TRBJ2-3,NA
CASTPKALRGYGYTF,TGTGCCAGCACCCCCAAGGCACTACGTGGATATGGCTACACCTTC,NA,TRBV12-3/TRBV12-4,TRBJ1-2,NA
CASSQSAVGRNTDTQYF,TGTGCCAGCAGTCAATCCGCCGTGGGACGGAACACAGATACGCAGTATTTT,NA,TRBV28,TRBJ2-3,NA
CASSDRIGAGGANVLTF,TGTGCCAGCAGCGACAGGATCGGGGCGGGGGGGGCCAACGTCCTGACTTTC,few,TRBV6-1,TRBJ2-6,NA
CASSVGLAAVYNEQFF,TGTGCCAGCAGCGTCGGGCTGGCGGCAGTATACAATGAGCAGTTCTTC,NA,TRBV5-5,TRBJ2-1,NA
CAISRGLALQETQYF,TGTGCCATCAGCCGTGGACTAGCGCTACAAGAGACCCAGTACTTC,NA,TRBV4-2,TRBJ2-5,TRBD2
CASSLENVNTEAFF,TGCGCCAGCAGCTTGGAAAACGTGAACACTGAAGCTTTCTTT,few,TRBV5-1,TRBJ1-1,NA
CASTSGGALGRAFF,TGTGCCAGCACCTCAGGGGGGGCGCTAGGCCGAGCTTTCTTT,few,TRBV2,TRBJ1-1,TRBD1
CASSSTSPPGNTIYF,TGTGCCAGCAGCTCCACGTCTCCTCCTGGAAACACCATATATTTT,NA,TRBV7-8,TRBJ1-3,NA
CATSREPGGVVNEQFF,TGTGCCACCAGCAGAGAACCGGGGGGGGTGGTTAATGAGCAGTTCTTC,NA,TRBV15,TRBJ2-1,TRBD2
CASSLRPHWLTTDTQYF,TGTGCCAGCAGTTTAAGGCCCCATTGGTTGACAACAGATACGCAGTATTTT,few,TRBV27,TRBJ2-3,NA
CSAEIIPGLAGGNTDTQYF,TGCAGTGCCGAGATAATCCCGGGACTAGCGGGAGGAAACACAGATACGCAGTATTTT,many,TRBV20-1,TRBJ2-3,TRBD2
CASIRQGSTDTQYF,TGCGCCAGCATAAGACAGGGGAGCACAGATACGCAGTATTTT,NA,TRBV10-2,TRBJ2-3,TRBD1
CASSIGLANTDTQYF,TGTGCCAGTAGTATCGGACTAGCTAACACAGATACGCAGTATTTT,NA,TRBV19,TRBJ2-3,TRBD2
CASSLTAVEAFF,TGTGCCAGCAGTTTAACCGCGGTTGAAGCTTTCTTT,few,TRBV12-3/TRBV12-4,TRBJ1-1,NA
CSRGLAGPYYNEQFF,TGCAGTCGAGGACTAGCGGGACCCTACTACAATGAGCAGTTCTTC,NA,TRBV20-1,TRBJ2-1,TRBD2
CSARVTSGFGDTQYF,TGCAGTGCTAGAGTGACTAGCGGGTTTGGGGATACGCAGTATTTT,few,TRBV20-1,TRBJ2-3,TRBD2
CSARGADSSTDTQYF,TGCAGTGCTAGAGGAGCAGACTCTAGCACAGATACGCAGTATTTT,few,TRBV20-1,TRBJ2-3,NA
CASSRSLNNEQFF,TGTGCCAGCAGCCGCAGCCTTAACAATGAGCAGTTCTTC,few,TRBV7-9,TRBJ2-1,NA
CASSSTGFYSGNTIYF,TGTGCCAGTAGTAGCACAGGGTTCTACTCTGGAAACACCATATATTTT,NA,TRBV19,TRBJ1-3,NA
CAAARGLETEAFF,TGCGCGGCGGCCAGGGGGCTCGAGACTGAAGCTTTCTTT,few,TRBV10-2,TRBJ1-1,TRBD1
CASSPDRARGGYTF,TGTGCCAGCAGCCCCGACAGGGCGCGAGGGGGCTACACCTTC,NA,TRBV3-1,TRBJ1-2,TRBD1
CASSEKHYSGNTIYF,TGTGCCAGCAGTGAAAAACATTACTCTGGAAACACCATATATTTT,few,TRBV6-1,TRBJ1-3,NA
CASSTDSYVSYEQYF,TGTGCCAGCAGCACGGACAGTTACGTCTCCTACGAGCAGTACTTC,many,TRBV14,TRBJ2-7,NA
CSATRWGEQFF,TGCAGTGCTACTAGATGGGGTGAGCAGTTCTTC,few,TRBV20-1,TRBJ2-1,NA
CASSFRASGDNEQFF,TGTGCCAGCAGTTTTAGGGCTAGCGGGGACAATGAGCAGTTCTTC,NA,TRBV27,TRBJ2-1,TRBD2
CASSQDYGGNEQFF,TGCGCCAGCAGCCAAGATTACGGGGGCAATGAGCAGTTCTTC,many,TRBV4-1,TRBJ2-1,NA
CASSPRNAYEQYF,TGTGCCAGCAGCCCTCGGAACGCTTACGAGCAGTACTTC,NA,TRBV14,TRBJ2-7,NA
CASSPAGGFNTQYF,TGTGCCAGCTCACCAGCGGGGGGCTTCAATACGCAGTATTTT,NA,TRBV18,TRBJ2-3,TRBD2
CATSDTASGRGWQFF,TGTGCCACCAGTGATACTGCTAGCGGGAGAGGTTGGCAGTTCTTC,few,TRBV24-1,TRBJ2-1,TRBD2
CAWSAGQAISGGYTF,TGTGCCTGGAGTGCCGGACAGGCAATCTCTGGGGGCTACACCTTC,NA,TRBV30,TRBJ1-2,TRBD1
CSVSRQPTDTQYF,TGCAGCGTTTCCAGACAGCCCACAGATACGCAGTATTTT,few,TRBV29-1,TRBJ2-3,NA
CASSVRLGETQYF,TGTGCCAGCAGCGTTCGACTAGGGGAGACCCAGTACTTC,many,TRBV9,TRBJ2-5,NA
CATATGGGNQPQHF,TGTGCCACCGCGACAGGGGGGGGCAATCAGCCCCAGCATTTT,few,TRBV24-1,TRBJ1-5,TRBD1
CASRQGAWSTEAFF,TGTGCCAGCCGGCAGGGGGCCTGGAGCACTGAAGCTTTCTTT,few,TRBV7-8,TRBJ1-1,TRBD1
CASSVVGQDTDTQYF,TGCGCCAGCAGCGTGGTGGGACAGGACACAGATACGCAGTATTTT,few,TRBV5-1,TRBJ2-3,TRBD1
CASSATPDNEQFF,TGTGCCAGCAGCGCGACACCGGACAATGAGCAGTTCTTC,NA,TRBV7-2,TRBJ2-1,NA
CASTFLAGDTGELFF,TGTGCCAGCACCTTCTTAGCGGGAGACACCGGGGAGCTGTTTTTT,many,TRBV3-1,TRBJ2-2,TRBD2
CASSHLGMSAEAFF,TGTGCCAGCAGCCATCTGGGGATGAGCGCTGAAGCTTTCTTT,NA,TRBV3-1,TRBJ1-1,NA
CASSEALGQGKETQYF,TGTGCCAGCAGTGAGGCCTTGGGACAGGGGAAAGAGACCCAGTACTTC,NA,TRBV6-1,TRBJ2-5,TRBD1
CASSQDDDRGLYGYTF,TGTGCCAGCAGCCAAGATGATGACAGGGGTCTCTATGGCTACACCTTC,NA,TRBV4-2,TRBJ1-2,TRBD1
CSARGYGRRTGELFF,TGCAGTGCTAGAGGGTACGGGAGACGGACCGGGGAGCTGTTTTTT,NA,TRBV20-1,TRBJ2-2,NA
CATSDHRAYLSDTQYF,TGTGCCACCAGTGATCACAGGGCCTATTTGTCAGATACGCAGTATTTT,NA,TRBV24-1,TRBJ2-3,NA
CASSLDLAGGYNEQFF,TGTGCCAGCAGCTTAGATCTAGCGGGAGGATACAATGAGCAGTTCTTC,few,TRBV11-3,TRBJ2-1,TRBD2
CSTPGPDVGNEKLFF,TGCAGTACTCCGGGTCCCGATGTAGGTAATGAAAAACTGTTTTTT,many,TRBV20-1,TRBJ1-4,NA
CSAEGGIGSYEQYF,TGCAGTGCCGAAGGCGGGATCGGGTCCTACGAGCAGTACTTC,NA,TRBV20-1,TRBJ2-7,NA
CSAGQGDGELFF,TGCAGTGCTGGACAGGGGGACGGGGAGCTGTTTTTT,NA,TRBV20-1,TRBJ2-2,TRBD1
CASSIEGVSSYNEQFF,TGTGCCAGTAGTATAGAGGGGGTGAGCTCCTACAATGAGCAGTTCTTC,NA,TRBV19,TRBJ2-1,NA
CASSQDPTASGRNIQYF,TGTGCCAGCAGCCAAGACCCCACTGCCAGCGGGAGGAACATTCAGTACTTC,few,TRBV3-1,TRBJ2-4,TRBD2
CASSLGSHSYNEQFF,TGTGCCAGCAGTTTGGGCAGTCACTCCTACAATGAGCAGTTCTTC,many,TRBV12-3/TRBV12-4,TRBJ2-1,NA
CASSLANFYASTDTQYF,TGTGCCAGCAGCTTGGCTAATTTTTACGCGAGCACAGATACGCAGTATTTT,NA,TRBV5-8,TRBJ2-3,NA
CSAGGRVIYEQYF,TGCAGCGCTGGGGGCAGGGTAATCTACGAGCAGTACTTC,few,TRBV29-1,TRBJ2-7,NA
CASLQDLTGGARGARPAFF,TGTGCCAGCCTTCAGGACTTAACAGGGGGCGCAAGGGGAGCTCGGCCAGCTTTCTTT,NA,TRBV11-2,TRBJ1-1,TRBD1
CASSLVGSGRALVEQYF,TGTGCCAGCAGTTTAGTTGGTAGCGGGAGGGCATTAGTCGAGCAGTACTTC,many,TRBV12-3/TRBV12-4,TRBJ2-7,TRBD2
CATEIQETQYF,TGTGCCACCGAGATACAAGAGACCCAGTACTTC,many,TRBV24-1,TRBJ2-5,NA